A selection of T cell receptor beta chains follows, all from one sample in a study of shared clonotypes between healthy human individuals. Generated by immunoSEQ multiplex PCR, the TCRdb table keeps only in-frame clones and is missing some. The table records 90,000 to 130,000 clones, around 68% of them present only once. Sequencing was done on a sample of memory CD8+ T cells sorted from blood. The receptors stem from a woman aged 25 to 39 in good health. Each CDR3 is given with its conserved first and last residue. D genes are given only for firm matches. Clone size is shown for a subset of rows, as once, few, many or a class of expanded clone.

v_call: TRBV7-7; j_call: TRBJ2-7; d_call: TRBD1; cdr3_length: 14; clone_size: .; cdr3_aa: CASSLGTGPYEQYF; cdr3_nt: TGTGCCAGCAGCCTCGGGACAGGGCCCTACGAGCAGTACTTC
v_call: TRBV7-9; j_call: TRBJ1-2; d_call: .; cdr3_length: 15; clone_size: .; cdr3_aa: CASSFEARGNYGYTF; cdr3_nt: TGTGCCAGCAGCTTCGAGGCGAGGGGCAACTATGGCTACACCTTC
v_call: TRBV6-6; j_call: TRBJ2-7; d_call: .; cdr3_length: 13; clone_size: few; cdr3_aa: CASSPGGSYEQYF; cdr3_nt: TGTGCCAGCAGCCCCGGCGGCTCCTACGAGCAGTACTTC
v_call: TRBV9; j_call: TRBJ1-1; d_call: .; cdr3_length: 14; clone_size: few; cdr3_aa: CASSVSWGDTEAFF; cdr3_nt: TGTGCCAGCAGCGTATCGTGGGGGGACACTGAAGCTTTCTTT
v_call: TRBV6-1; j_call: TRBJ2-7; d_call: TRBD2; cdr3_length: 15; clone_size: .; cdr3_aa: CASSGREYFSYEQYF; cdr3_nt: TGTGCCAGCAGTGGGCGGGAGTACTTCTCCTACGAGCAGTACTTC
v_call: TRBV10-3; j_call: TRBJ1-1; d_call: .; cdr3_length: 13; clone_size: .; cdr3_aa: CAISVNRNTEAFF; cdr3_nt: TGTGCCATCAGTGTTAATCGCAACACTGAAGCTTTCTTT
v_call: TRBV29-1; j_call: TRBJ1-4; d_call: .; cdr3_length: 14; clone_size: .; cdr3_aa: CSADIGHGDEKLFF; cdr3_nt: TGCAGCGCCGACATAGGACACGGCGATGAAAAACTGTTTTTT
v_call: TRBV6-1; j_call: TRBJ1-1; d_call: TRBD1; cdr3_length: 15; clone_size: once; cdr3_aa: CASSEFQGVDTEAFF; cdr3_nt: TGTGCCAGCAGTGAATTTCAGGGGGTCGACACTGAAGCTTTCTTT
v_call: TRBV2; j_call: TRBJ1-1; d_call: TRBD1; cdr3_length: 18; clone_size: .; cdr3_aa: CASSGPYDRVSLNTEAFF; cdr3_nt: TGTGCCAGCAGCGGCCCCTACGACAGGGTATCATTGAACACTGAAGCTTTCTTT
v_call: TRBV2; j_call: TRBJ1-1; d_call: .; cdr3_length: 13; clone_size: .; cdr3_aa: CASHRELRTEAFF; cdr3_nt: TGTGCCAGTCACAGGGAGCTGAGAACTGAAGCTTTCTTT
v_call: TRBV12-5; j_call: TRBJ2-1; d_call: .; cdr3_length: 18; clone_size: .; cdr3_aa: CASGLETSRGEFSDEQFF; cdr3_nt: TGTGCTAGTGGTTTGGAGACTTCCAGGGGGGAATTTAGCGATGAGCAGTTCTTC
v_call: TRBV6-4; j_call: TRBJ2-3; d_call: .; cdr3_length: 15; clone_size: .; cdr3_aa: CASSDSIASGDTQYF; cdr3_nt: TGTGCCAGCAGTGACTCGATAGCCAGTGGAGATACGCAGTATTTT
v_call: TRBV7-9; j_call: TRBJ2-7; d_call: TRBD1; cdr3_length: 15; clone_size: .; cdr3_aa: CASSSGQGKYDEQYF; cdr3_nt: TGTGCCAGCAGCTCGGGACAGGGGAAGTACGACGAGCAGTACTTC
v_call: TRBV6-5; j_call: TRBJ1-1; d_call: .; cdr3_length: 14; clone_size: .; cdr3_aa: CASRSGRENTEAFF; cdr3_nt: TGTGCCAGCAGATCCGGACGGGAGAACACTGAAGCTTTCTTT
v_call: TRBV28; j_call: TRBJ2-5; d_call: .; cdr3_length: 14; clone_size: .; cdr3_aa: CASSFVGGRETQYF; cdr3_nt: TGTGCCAGCAGTTTTGTTGGGGGCCGGGAGACCCAGTACTTC
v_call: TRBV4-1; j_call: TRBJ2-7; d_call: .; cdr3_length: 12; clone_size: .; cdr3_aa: CASSGRRGEQYF; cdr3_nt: TGCGCCAGCAGCGGGAGACGGGGGGAGCAGTACTTC
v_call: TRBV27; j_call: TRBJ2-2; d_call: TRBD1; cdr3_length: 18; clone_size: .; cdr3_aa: CASTSGTGGWLDTGELFF; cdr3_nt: TGTGCCAGCACTTCCGGGACAGGGGGCTGGCTGGACACCGGGGAGCTGTTTTTT
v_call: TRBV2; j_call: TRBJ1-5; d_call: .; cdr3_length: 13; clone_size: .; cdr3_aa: CASRWTVDQPQHF; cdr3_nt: TGTGCCAGCAGGTGGACAGTCGATCAGCCCCAGCATTTT
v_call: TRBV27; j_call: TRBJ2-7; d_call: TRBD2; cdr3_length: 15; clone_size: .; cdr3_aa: CASRAGGPRSYEQYF; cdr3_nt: TGTGCCAGCAGGGCGGGGGGGCCGCGCTCCTACGAGCAGTACTTC
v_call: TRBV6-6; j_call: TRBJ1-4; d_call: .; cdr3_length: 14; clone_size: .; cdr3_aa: CASSYTSGAEKLFF; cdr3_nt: TGTGCCAGCAGTTACACATCGGGGGCTGAAAAACTGTTTTTT
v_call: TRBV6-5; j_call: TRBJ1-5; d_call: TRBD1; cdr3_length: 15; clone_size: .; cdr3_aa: CASKQTGGMDQPQHF; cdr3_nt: TGTGCCAGCAAACAGACAGGGGGCATGGATCAGCCCCAGCATTTT
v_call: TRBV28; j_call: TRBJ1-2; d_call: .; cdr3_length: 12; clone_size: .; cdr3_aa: CASSPYLDGYTF; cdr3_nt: TGTGCCAGCAGTCCATATTTGGATGGCTACACCTTC
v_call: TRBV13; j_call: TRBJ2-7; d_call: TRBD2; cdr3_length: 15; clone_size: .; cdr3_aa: CASSLWTSGPYEQYF; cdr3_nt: TGTGCCAGCAGCCTCTGGACTAGCGGACCCTACGAGCAGTACTTC
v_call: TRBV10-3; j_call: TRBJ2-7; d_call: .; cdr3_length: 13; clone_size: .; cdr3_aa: CAISGGGGDEQYF; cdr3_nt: TGTGCCATCAGTGGAGGAGGGGGCGACGAGCAGTACTTC
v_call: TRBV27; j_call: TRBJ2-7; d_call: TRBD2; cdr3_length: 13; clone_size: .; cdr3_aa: CASSGGNLYEQYF; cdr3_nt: TGTGCCAGCAGCGGGGGGAATCTCTACGAGCAGTACTTC
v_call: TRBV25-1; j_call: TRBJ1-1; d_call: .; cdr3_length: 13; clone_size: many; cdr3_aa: CASQSRENTEAFF; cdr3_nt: TGTGCCAGCCAAAGTCGGGAGAACACTGAAGCTTTCTTT
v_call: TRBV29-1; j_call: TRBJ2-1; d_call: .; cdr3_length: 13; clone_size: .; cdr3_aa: CSVERPISNEQFF; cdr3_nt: TGCAGCGTCGAACGACCGATATCCAATGAGCAGTTCTTC
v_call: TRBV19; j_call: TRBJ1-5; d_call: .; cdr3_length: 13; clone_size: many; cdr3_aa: CATTETGWQPQHF; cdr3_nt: TGTGCCACTACGGAGACAGGCTGGCAGCCCCAGCATTTT
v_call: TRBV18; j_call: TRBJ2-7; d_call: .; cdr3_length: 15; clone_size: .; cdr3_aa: CASSPSGGTGYEQYF; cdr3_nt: TGTGCCAGCTCACCATCGGGCGGGACTGGCTACGAGCAGTACTTC